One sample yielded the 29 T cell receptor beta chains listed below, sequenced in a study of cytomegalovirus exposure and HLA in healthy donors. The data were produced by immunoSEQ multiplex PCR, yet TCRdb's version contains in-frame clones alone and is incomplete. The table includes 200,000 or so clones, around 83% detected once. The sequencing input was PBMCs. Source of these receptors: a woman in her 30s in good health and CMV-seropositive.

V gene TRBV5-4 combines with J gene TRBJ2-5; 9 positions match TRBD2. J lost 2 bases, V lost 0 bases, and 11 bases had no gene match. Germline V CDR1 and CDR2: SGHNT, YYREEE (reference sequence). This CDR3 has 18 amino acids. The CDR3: CASSLAGIAGVNQETQYF. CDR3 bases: TGTGCCAGCAGCTTGGCAGGAATAGCGGGAGTTAATCAAGAGACCCAGTACTTC.

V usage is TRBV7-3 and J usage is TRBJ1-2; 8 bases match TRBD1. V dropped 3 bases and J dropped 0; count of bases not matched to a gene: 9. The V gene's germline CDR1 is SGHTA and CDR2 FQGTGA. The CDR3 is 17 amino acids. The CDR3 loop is CASSFSGQADSNYGYTF. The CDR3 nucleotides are TGTGCCAGCAGCTTTTCGGGACAGGCGGATTCTAACTATGGCTACACCTTC.

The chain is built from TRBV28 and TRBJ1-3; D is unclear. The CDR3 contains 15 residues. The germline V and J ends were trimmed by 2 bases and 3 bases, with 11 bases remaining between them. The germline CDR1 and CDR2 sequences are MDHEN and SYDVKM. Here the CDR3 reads CASSLQVAGGNTIYF. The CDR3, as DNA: TGTGCCAGCAGTTTACAGGTCGCCGGTGGAAACACCATATATTTT.

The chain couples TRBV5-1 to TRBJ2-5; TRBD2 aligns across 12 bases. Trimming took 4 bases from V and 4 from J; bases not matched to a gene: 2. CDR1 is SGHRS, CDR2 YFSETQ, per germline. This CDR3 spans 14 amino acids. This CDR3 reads CASSPGLAGETQYF. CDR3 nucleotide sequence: TGCGCCAGCAGCCCGGGACTAGCGGGAGAGACCCAGTACTTC.

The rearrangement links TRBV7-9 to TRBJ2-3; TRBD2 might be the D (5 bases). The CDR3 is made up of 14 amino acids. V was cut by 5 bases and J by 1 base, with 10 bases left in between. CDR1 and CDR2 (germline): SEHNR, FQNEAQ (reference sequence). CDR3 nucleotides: TGTGCCAGCAGCCCTCCGAGGGGCACAGATACGCAGTATTTT. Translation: CASSPPRGTDTQYF.

This chain's CDR3 is CASSLSEHRAGAFF. The CDR3 DNA is TGTGCCAGCAGTTTATCGGAACACAGGGCTGGGGCTTTCTTT. This chain uses TRBV28 with TRBJ1-1; D is possibly TRBD1 (6 bases). The CDR3 spans 14 residues. Germline CDR1 and CDR2: MDHEN and SYDVKM. The V gene lost 1 base and the J gene lost 11 bases, with 17 bases spanning the gap.

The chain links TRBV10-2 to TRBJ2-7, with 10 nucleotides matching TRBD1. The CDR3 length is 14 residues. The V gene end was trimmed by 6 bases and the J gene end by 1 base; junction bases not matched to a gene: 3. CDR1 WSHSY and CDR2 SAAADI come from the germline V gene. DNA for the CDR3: TGCGCCAGCAGAGACAGGGGGCAATCCTACGAGCAGTACTTC. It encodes CASRDRGQSYEQYF.

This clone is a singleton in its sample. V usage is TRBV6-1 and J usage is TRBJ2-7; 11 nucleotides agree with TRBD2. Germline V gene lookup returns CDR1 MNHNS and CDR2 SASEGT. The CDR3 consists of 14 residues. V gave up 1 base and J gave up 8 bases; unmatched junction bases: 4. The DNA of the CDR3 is TGTGCCAGCAGTGAAGATAGCGGGAGGGCCAAGCAGTACTTC. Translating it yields CASSEDSGRAKQYF.

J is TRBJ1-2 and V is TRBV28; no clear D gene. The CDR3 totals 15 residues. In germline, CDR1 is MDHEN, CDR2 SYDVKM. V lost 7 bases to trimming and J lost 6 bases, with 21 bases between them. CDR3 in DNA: TGTGCCAGCATGAGGGTGGCTACCGCCATGGATGGCTACACCTTC. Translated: CASMRVATAMDGYTF.

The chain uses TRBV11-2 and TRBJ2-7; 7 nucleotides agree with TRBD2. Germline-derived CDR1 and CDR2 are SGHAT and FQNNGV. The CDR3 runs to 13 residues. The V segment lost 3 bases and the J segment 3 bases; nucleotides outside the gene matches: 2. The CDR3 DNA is TGTGCCAGCAGCTTGGGGGGGTTCTACGAGCAGTACTTC. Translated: CASSLGGFYEQYF. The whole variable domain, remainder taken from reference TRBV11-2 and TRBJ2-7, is EAGVAQSPRYKIIEKRQSVAFWCNPISGHATLYWYQQILGQGPKLLIQFQNNGVVDDSQLPKDRFSAERLKGVDSTLKIQPAKLEDSAVYLCASSLGGFYEQYFGPGTRLTVT.

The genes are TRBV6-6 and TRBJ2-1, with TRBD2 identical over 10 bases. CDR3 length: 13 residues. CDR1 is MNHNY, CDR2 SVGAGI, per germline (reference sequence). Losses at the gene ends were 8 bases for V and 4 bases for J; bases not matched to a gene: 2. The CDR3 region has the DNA TGTGCCAGCCGGACTAGCGGTTACAATGAGCAGTTCTTC. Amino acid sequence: CASRTSGYNEQFF.

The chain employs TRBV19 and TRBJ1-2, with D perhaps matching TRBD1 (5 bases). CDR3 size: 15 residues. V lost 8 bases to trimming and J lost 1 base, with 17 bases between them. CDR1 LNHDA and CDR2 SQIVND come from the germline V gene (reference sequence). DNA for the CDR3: TGTGCCAGTCAGGGCTTAATAGTTGGTAACTATGGCTACACCTTC. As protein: CASQGLIVGNYGYTF.

The CDR3 region has the DNA TGTGCCAGCAGCGAGACAGGGAGATATGGCTACACCTTC. Its protein product is CASSETGRYGYTF. V gene TRBV5-6 combines with J gene TRBJ1-2, with 7 positions matching TRBD1. Germline trimming cut 4 bases from V and 5 bases from J; bases unmatched to any gene: 5. The CDR3 is 13 residues long. Germline-derived CDR1 and CDR2 are SGHDT and YYEEEE.

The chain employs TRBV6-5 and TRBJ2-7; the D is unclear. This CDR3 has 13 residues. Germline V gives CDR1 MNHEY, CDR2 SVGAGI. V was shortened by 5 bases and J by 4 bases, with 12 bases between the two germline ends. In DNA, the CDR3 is TGTGCCAGCAGTCTCGACACCCGATACGAGCAGTACTTC. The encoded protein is CASSLDTRYEQYF.

Written as DNA, the CDR3 is TGTGCCAGCAAGAGACTAGCGGGAGTAGACAATGAGCAGTTCTTC. This codes for CASKRLAGVDNEQFF. The chain couples TRBV2 to TRBJ2-1; 12 positions agree with TRBD2. The CDR3 length is 15 residues. The V segment lost 7 bases and the J segment 5 bases; nucleotides outside the gene matches: 6. CDR1 is SNHLY and CDR2 is FYNNEI in the germline V gene.

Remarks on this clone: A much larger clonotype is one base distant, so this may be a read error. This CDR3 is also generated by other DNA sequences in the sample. CDR3 in amino acids: CASSPLEANTEAFF. Written as DNA, the CDR3 is TGTGCCAGCTCACCACTGGAGGCGAACACTGAAGCTTTCTTT. This rearrangement joins TRBV18 to TRBJ1-1; D is unclear. The germline V and J ends were trimmed by 1 base and 1 base, with 7 bases remaining between them. Germline-derived CDR1 and CDR2 are KGHSH and LQKENI. The CDR3 extends over 14 amino acids.

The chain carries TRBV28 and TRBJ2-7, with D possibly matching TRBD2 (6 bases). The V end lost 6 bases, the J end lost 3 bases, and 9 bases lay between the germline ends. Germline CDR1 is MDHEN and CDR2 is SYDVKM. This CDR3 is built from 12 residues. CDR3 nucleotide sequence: TGTGCCAGCAGAACGGGGGACTACGAGCAGTACTTC. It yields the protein CASRTGDYEQYF.

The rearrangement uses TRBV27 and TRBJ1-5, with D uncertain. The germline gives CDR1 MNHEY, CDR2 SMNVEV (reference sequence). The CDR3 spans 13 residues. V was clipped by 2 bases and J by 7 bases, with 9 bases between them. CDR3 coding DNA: TGTGCCAGCAGTTTAGAGGTACGGCAGCCCCAGCATTTT. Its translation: CASSLEVRQPQHF.

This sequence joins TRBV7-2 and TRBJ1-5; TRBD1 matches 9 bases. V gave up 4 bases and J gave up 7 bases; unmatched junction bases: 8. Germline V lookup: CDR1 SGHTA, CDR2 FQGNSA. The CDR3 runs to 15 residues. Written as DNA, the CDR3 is TGTGCCAGCAGCTACCGGACAGGGGTATTGCAGCCCCAGCATTTT. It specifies CASSYRTGVLQPQHF.

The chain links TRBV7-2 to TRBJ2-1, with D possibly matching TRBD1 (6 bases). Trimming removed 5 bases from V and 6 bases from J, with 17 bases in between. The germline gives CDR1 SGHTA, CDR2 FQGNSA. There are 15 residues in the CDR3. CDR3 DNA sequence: TGTGCCAGCAGCAGAGCCGGTGGGGGCGTCAATGAGCAGTTCTTC. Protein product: CASSRAGGGVNEQFF. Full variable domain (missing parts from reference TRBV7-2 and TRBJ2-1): GAGVSQSPSNKVTEKGKDVELRCDPISGHTALYWYRQSLGQGLEFLIYFQGNSAPDKSGLPSDRFSAERTGGSVSTLTIQRTQQEDSAVYLCASSRAGGGVNEQFFGPGTRLTVL.

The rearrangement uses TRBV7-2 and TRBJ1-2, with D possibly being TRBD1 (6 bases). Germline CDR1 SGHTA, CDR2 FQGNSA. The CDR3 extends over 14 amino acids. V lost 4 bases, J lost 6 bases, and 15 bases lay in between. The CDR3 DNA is TGTGCCAGCAGCTCCACCACAGGGTTGAATGGCTACACCTTC. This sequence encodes CASSSTTGLNGYTF.

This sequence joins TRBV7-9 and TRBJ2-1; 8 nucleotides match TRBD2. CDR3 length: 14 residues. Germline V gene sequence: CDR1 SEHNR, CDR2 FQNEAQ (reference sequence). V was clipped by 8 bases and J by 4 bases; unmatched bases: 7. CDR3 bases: TGTGCCAGCCCGGGGGGGAGGGAGTACAATGAGCAGTTCTTC. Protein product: CASPGGREYNEQFF.

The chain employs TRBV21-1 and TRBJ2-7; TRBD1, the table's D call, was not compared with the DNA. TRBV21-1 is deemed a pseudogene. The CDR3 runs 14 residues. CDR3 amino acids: CASTQGVRGYEQYF. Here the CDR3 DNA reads TGTGCCAGCACCCAGGGGGTCAGGGGGTACGAGCAGTACTTC.

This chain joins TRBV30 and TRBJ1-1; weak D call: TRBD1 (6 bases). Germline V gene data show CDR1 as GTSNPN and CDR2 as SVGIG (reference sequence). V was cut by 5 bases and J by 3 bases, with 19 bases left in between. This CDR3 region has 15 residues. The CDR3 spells CAWAYRTVPYTEAFF. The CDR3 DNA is TGTGCCTGGGCCTACAGGACAGTTCCTTACACTGAAGCTTTCTTT.

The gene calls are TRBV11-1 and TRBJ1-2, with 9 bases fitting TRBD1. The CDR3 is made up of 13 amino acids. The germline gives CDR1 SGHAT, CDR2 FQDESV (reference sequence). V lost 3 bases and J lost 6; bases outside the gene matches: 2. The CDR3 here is CASSLGTGNGYTF. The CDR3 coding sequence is TGTGCCAGCAGCTTGGGGACAGGGAATGGCTACACCTTC. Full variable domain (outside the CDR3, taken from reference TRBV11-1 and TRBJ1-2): EAEVAQSPRYKITEKSQAVAFWCDPISGHATLYWYRQILGQGPELLVQFQDESVVDDSQLPKDRFSAERLKGVDSTLKIQPAELGDSAMYLCASSLGTGNGYTFGSGTRLTVV.

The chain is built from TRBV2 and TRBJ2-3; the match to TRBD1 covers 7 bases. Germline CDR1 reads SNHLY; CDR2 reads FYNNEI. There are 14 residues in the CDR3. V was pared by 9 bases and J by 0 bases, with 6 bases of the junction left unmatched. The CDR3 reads CASLGTDSTDTQYF. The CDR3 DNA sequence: TGTGCCAGTCTCGGGACAGACAGCACAGATACGCAGTATTTT.

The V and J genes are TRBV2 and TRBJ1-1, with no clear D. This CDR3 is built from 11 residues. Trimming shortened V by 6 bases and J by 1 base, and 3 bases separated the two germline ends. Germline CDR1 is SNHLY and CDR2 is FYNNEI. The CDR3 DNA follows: TGTGCCAGCAGCCAGAACACTGAAGCTTTCTTT. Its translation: CASSQNTEAFF.

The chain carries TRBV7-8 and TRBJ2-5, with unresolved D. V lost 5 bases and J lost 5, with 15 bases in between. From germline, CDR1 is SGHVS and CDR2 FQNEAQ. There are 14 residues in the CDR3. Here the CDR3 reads CASSARRGTETQYF. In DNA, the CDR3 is TGTGCCAGCAGCGCAAGGCGAGGAACGGAGACCCAGTACTTC.

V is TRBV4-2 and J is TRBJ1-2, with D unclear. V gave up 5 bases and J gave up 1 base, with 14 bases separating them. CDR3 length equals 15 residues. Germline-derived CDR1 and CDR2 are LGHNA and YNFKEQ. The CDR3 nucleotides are TGTGCCAGCAGCACTCACTCCGGGAATAACTATGGCTACACCTTC. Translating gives CASSTHSGNNYGYTF.